The 4 T cell receptor beta chains below were found in one sample sequenced in a study of early T cells in non-severe SARS-CoV-2 infection (dated by TCRdb to the early 2020s). The protocol used for the library was 5' RACE. The instrument given in TCRdb is NextSeq 500. TCRdb trimmed public reads at Q25 via fastp, called clones via MiXCR and kept in-frame beta chains. All rows with the same CDR3 protein become a single entry with the most common DNA and genes. The sample has fewer than 55,000 distinct CDR3 sequences on record, approximately 6.1% of them singletons. The top ten hold less than 25% of the sample. The sample was whole blood, taken at baseline. The source of these receptors is an adult who was a healthcare worker with PCR-confirmed SARS-CoV-2 infection or an uninfected control (not recorded which).

This clonotype was observed a handful of times. The chain carries TRBV7-9 and TRBJ2-3; D unclear. This CDR3 has 11 amino acids. Between the trimmed V and J ends, which lost 8 bases and 3 bases, there was a span of 6 bases. CDR1 is SEHNR and CDR2 is FQNEAQ in the germline V gene (reference sequence). The CDR3 protein is CASHNTDTQYF. The CDR3 coding sequence is TGTGCCAGCCATAATACAGATACGCAGTATTTT.

This clonotype was picked up many times. The chain employs TRBV4-3 and TRBJ2-2; 8 bases agree with TRBD2. J lost 2 bases, V lost 0 bases, and 5 bases had no gene match. Germline values: CDR1 LGHNA, CDR2 YSLEER. CDR3 length: 17 residues. The CDR3: CASSQDPSGPNTGELFF. The CDR3 nucleotides are TGCGCCAGCAGCCAAGACCCTAGCGGGCCAAACACCGGGGAGCTGTTTTTT.

This clonotype was detected many times. The gene calls are TRBV7-6 and TRBJ2-3; D is tentatively TRBD1 or TRBD2 (6 bases each). This CDR3 has 17 residues. Germline loops: CDR1 SGHVS, CDR2 FNYEAQ. The V end was cut by 1 base, the J end by 1 base, with 15 bases between. The DNA of the CDR3 is TGTGCCAGCAGCTTAGATGGGCGGGGACACGGCACAGATACGCAGTATTTT. Translated: CASSLDGRGHGTDTQYF. The full variable domain, with the rest looked up from reference TRBV7-6 and TRBJ2-3, is GAGVSQSPRYKVTKRGQDVALRCDPISGHVSLYWYRQALGQGPEFLTYFNYEAQQDKSGLPNDRFSAERPEGSISTLTIQRTEQRDSAMYRCASSLDGRGHGTDTQYFGPGTRLTVL.

The chain uses TRBV2 and TRBJ1-6, with TRBD1 matching 7 bases. The CDR3 runs 12 residues. Trimming took 9 bases from V and 10 from J; bases not matched to a gene: 6. Germline loops: CDR1 SNHLY, CDR2 FYNNEI. The CDR3 DNA is TGTGCCAGTGGGACAGACCGCTCACCCCTCCACTTT. The encoded protein is CASGTDRSPLHF.